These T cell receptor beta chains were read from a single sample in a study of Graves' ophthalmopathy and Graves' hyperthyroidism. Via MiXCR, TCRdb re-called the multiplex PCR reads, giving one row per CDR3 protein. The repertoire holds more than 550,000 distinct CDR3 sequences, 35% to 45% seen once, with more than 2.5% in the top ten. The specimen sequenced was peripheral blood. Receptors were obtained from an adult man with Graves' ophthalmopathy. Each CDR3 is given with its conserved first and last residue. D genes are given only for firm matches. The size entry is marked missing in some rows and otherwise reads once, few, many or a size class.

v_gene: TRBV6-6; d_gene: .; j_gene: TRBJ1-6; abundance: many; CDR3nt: TGTGCCAGCAGTTGGGAGTTTGAGTCACCCCTCCACTTT; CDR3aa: CASSWEFESPLHF
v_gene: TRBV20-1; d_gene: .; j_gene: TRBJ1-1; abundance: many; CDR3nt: TGCAGTGCTAGTTGGTTAGCTTTCTTT; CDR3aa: CSASWLAFF
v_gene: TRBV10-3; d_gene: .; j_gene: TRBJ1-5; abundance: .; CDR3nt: TGTGCCAGTTGGGACAGCAATCAGCCCCAGCATTTT; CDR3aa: CASWDSNQPQHF
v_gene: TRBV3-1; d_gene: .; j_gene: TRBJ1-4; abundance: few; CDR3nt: TGTGCCAGCAGCCTCGGCTGGGCTAATGAAAAACTGTTTTTT; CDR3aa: CASSLGWANEKLFF
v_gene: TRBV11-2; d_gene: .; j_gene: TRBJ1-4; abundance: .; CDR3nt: TGTGCCAGCAGATTGGGGTCAGGGGATGTTGAAAAACTGTTTTTT; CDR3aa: CASRLGSGDVEKLFF
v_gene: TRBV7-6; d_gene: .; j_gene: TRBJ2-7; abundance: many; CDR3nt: TGTGCCAGCAGCTTAGGGGACACGTACGAGCAGTACTTC; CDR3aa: CASSLGDTYEQYF
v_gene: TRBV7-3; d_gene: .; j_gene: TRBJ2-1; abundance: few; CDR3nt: TGTGCCAGCAGCTTAACAACGGGTGAGCAGTTCTTC; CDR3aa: CASSLTTGEQFF
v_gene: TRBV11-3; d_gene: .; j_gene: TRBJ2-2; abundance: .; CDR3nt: TGTGCCAGCAGTCCCCGTAGGAGGACGAACACCGGGGAGCTGTTTTTT; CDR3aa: CASSPRRRTNTGELFF
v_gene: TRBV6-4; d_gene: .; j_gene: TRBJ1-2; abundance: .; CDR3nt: TGTGCCAGCAGTGACTCGAGAGGGAATGGCTACACCTTC; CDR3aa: CASSDSRGNGYTF
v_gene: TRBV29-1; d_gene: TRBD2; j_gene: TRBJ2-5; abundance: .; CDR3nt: TGCAGCGTTGCCCGCAGGGGACTAGTCCACCAAGGAACCCAGTACTTC; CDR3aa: CSVARRGLVHQGTQYF
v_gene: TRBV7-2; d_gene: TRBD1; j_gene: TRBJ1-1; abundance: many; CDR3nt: TGTGCCAGCAGCTTAGAAAACAGGGGTGCCTATGGGGCTTTCTTT; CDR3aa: CASSLENRGAYGAFF
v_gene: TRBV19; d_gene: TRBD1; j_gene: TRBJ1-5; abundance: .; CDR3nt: TGTGCCAGTAGTATAGTGGGCAGGGGGGTCTATCAGCCCCAGCATTTT; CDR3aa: CASSIVGRGVYQPQHF
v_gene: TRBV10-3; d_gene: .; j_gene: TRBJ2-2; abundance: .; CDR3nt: TGTGCCATCAGACCGAGCTCTGGAAACACCGGGGAGCTGTTTTTT; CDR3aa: CAIRPSSGNTGELFF
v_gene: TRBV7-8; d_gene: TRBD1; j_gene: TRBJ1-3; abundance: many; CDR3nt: TGTGCCAGCAGCTTCCGGACAGGGGATGCTCTGGGAAACACCATATATTTT; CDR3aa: CASSFRTGDALGNTIYF
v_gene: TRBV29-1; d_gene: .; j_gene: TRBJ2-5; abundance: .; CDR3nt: TGCAGCTTGGTTGGAGGTGTGGAGACCCAGTACTTC; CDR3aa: CSLVGGVETQYF
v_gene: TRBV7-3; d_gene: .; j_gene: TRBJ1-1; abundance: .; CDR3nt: TGCGCCAGCAGCCAATCCCAGAGAATGAACACTGAAGCTTTCTTT; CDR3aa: CASSQSQRMNTEAFF
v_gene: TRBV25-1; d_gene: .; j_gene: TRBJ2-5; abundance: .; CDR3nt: TGTGCCAGCAGTGAATTCTGGGAGTCGGAGACCCAGTACTTC; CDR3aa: CASSEFWESETQYF
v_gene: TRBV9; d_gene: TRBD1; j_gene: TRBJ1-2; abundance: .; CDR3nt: TGTGCCAGCAGCGTAGAAAGGAGGGGGGACAGTTCTGGCTACACCTTC; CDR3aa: CASSVERRGDSSGYTF
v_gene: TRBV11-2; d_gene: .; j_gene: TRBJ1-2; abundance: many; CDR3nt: TGTGCCAGCAGCTGGAACAGGGTCGGGGGCTACACCTTC; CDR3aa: CASSWNRVGGYTF
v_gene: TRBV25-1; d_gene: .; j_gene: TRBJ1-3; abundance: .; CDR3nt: TGTGCCAGCAGTGCCCCGACAGGAGCTGGAAACACCATATATTTT; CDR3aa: CASSAPTGAGNTIYF
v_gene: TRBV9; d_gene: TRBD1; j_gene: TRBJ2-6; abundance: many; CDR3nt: TGTGCCAGCAGCGCCGACAGGGTAACCGGGGCCAACGTCCTGACTTTC; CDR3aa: CASSADRVTGANVLTF
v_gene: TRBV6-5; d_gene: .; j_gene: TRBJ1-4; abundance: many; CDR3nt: TGTGCCAGCAGTGGGCTTGGAGGTAGTGAAAAACTGTTTTTT; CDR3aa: CASSGLGGSEKLFF
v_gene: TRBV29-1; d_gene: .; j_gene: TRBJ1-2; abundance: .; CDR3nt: TGCAGCAGTGCCAGTCTTTTCTATGGCTACACCTTC; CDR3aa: CSSASLFYGYTF
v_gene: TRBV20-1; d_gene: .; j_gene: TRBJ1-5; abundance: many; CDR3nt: TGCAGTGCTAGCTCCGGACAGCCCAATCAGCCCCAGCATTTT; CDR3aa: CSASSGQPNQPQHF
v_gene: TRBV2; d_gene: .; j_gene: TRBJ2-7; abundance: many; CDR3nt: TGTGCCAGCAGGGACGACGCAGGGAGTGAGCAGTACTTC; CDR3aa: CASRDDAGSEQYF
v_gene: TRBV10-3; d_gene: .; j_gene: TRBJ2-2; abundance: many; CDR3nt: TGTGCCATACGTATGGGTTCGAACACCGGGGAGCTGTTTTTT; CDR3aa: CAIRMGSNTGELFF
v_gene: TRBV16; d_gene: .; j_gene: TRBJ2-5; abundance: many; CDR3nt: TGTGCCAGCAGCCAACGGCTACAAGAGACCCAGTACTTC; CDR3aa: CASSQRLQETQYF
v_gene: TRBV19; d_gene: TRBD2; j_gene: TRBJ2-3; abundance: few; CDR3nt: TGTGCCAGTAGTACCCGTGGCGGGAGTTACACAGATACGCAGTATTTT; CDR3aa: CASSTRGGSYTDTQYF
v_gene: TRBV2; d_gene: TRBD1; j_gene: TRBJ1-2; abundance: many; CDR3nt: TGTGCCAGCAGTTTAACAGGGGGAGCTAACTATGGCTACACCTTC; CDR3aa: CASSLTGGANYGYTF
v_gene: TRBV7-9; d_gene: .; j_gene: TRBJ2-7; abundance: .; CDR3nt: TGTGCCAGCAGCCAAGACGGTGGGGGTCCAACCTACGAGCAGTACTTC; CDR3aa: CASSQDGGGPTYEQYF
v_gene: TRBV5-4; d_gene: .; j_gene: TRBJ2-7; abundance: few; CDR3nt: TGTGCCAGCAGCTTGGGGGGAATGCCATCCTACGAGCAGTACTTC; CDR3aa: CASSLGGMPSYEQYF
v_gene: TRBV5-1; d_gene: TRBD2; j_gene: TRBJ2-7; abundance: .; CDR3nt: TGCGCCAGCAGCTTGACAGCTAGCGGGACAGCCTACGAGCAGTACTTC; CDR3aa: CASSLTASGTAYEQYF
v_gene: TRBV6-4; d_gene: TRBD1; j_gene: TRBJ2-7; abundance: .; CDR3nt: TGTGCCAGCAGGCCGGGACAGGGGGCGAGGTACGAGCAGTACTTC; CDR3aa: CASRPGQGARYEQYF
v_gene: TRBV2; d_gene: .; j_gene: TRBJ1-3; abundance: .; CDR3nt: TGTGCCAGCAGTTCCGGGGGCAAGGGAGGAAACACCATATATTTT; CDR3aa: CASSSGGKGGNTIYF
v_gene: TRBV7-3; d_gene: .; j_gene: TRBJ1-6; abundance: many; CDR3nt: TGTGCCAGCAGCTTGGAAGGGCTTGCAAATTCACCCCTCCACTTT; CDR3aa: CASSLEGLANSPLHF
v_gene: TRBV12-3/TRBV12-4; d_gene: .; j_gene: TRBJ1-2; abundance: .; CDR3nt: TGTGCCAGCAGTTCCCGATTGAACTATGGCTACACCTTC; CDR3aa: CASSSRLNYGYTF
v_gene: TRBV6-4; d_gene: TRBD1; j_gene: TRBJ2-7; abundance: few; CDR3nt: TGTGCCAGCAGTTACTTGACAGGGTTATACGAGCAGTACTTC; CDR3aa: CASSYLTGLYEQYF
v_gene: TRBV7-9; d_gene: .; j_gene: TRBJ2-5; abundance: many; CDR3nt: TGTGCCAGCAGCCTCCGGGAAGGAGGGGAGACCCAGTACTTC; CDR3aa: CASSLREGGETQYF
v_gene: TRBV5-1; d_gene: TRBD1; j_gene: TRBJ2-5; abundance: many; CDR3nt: TGCGCCAGCAGCTTGGCGACAGGGTACAGGCAAGAGACCCAGTACTTC; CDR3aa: CASSLATGYRQETQYF
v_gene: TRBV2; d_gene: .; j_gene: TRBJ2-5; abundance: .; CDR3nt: TGTGCCAGCAGTGCCCAGGCCCCGTACCAAGAGACCCAGTACTTC; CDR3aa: CASSAQAPYQETQYF
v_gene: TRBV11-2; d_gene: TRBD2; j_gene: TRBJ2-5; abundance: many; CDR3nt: TGTGCCAGCAGCTTAGATCGGGTTAGCGGGGAAGAGACCCAGTACTTC; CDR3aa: CASSLDRVSGEETQYF
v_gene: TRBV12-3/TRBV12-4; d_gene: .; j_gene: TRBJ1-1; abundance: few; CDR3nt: TGTGCCAGCAGTTACACGGCGTTCCCAAACACTGAAGCTTTCTTT; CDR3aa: CASSYTAFPNTEAFF
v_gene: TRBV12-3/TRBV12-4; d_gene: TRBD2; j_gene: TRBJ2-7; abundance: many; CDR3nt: TGTGCCAGCAGTCCCTCTTCCCTAGCGGGAGCTGGTGAGCAGTACTTC; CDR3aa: CASSPSSLAGAGEQYF
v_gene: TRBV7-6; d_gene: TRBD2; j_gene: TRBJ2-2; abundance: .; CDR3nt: TGCGCCAGCAGCCCGGGACTACAAAGCAGGGAGCTGTTTTTT; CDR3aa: CASSPGLQSRELFF
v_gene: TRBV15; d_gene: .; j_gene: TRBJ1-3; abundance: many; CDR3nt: TGTGCCACCAGCAGAGATTCAGGGTCTGGAAACACCATATATTTT; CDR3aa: CATSRDSGSGNTIYF
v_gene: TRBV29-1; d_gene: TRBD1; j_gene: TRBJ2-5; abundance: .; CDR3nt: TGCAGCGCCGAGGGGACAGGGTACCAAGAGACCCAGTACTTC; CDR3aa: CSAEGTGYQETQYF
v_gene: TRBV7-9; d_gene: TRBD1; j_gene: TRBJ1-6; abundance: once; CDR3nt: TGCGCCAGCAGCCTACGGGACAGGGGGGAATATAATTCACCCCTCCACTTT; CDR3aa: CASSLRDRGEYNSPLHF
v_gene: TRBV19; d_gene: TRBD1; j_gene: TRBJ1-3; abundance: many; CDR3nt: TGTGCCACCCAGGGACAGAACTCTGGAAACACCATATATTTT; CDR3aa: CATQGQNSGNTIYF
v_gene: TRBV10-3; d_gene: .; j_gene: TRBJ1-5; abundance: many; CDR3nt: TGTGCCATCAGTGCCTCCGGACCGAAGAATCAGCCCCAGCATTTT; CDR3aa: CAISASGPKNQPQHF
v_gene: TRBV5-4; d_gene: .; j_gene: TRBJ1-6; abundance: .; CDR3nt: TGTGCCAGCAGCATGGGCAGGGTGGCTAATTCACCCCTCCACTTT; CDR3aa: CASSMGRVANSPLHF